A selection of T cell receptor beta chains follows, all from one sample in a study of CD8 T cells in Susac syndrome. One entry per CDR3 protein results from TCRdb running MiXCR on the immunoSEQ multiplex PCR reads. This sample has about 200,000 distinct CDR3 sequences, with 92% found just once. The material sequenced was CD8+ T cells from PBMCs. The source of these receptors is a human donor with multiple sclerosis. CDR3s include the opening cysteine and the closing phenylalanine or tryptophan. D genes are given only for firm matches. Expanded clones are given a class, and other clones once, few, many or no size at all.

clone_size j_call d_call v_call cdr3_aa cdr3_nt
- TRBJ1-1 TRBD1 TRBV29-1 CSADRGTGMTEAFF TGCAGCGCCGATAGAGGGACAGGGATGACTGAAGCTTTCTTT
- TRBJ2-5 - TRBV27 CASSPYSSAETQYF TGTGCCAGCAGTCCCTACTCCTCGGCGGAGACCCAGTACTTC
- TRBJ1-1 - TRBV4-1 CASSQDFRADEAFF TGCGCCAGCAGCCAAGATTTCCGGGCCGATGAAGCTTTCTTT
- TRBJ2-1 - TRBV15 CATSRGGNANNEQFF TGTGCCACCAGCAGAGGAGGGAATGCTAACAATGAGCAGTTCTTC
once TRBJ2-1 - TRBV7-3 CASSLPGTSQFF TGTGCCAGCAGCCTCCCCGGGACCTCGCAGTTCTTC
- TRBJ1-1 - TRBV29-1 CSVVGSEAFF TGCAGCGTTGTGGGTTCTGAAGCTTTCTTT
- TRBJ2-3 - TRBV29-1 CSYSTDTQYF TGCAGCTACTCCACAGATACGCAGTATTTT
- TRBJ2-2 TRBD2 TRBV19 CASSIRTSGRAAGELFF TGTGCCAGTAGTATCCGGACTAGCGGGAGGGCCGCCGGGGAGCTGTTTTTT
- TRBJ2-5 - TRBV5-6 CASSLNAGSKGTQYF TGTGCCAGCAGCTTGAATGCGGGGTCAAAGGGGACCCAGTACTTC
- TRBJ1-6 - TRBV9 CASSVDNSPLHF TGTGCCAGCAGCGTAGATAATTCACCCCTCCACTTT
- TRBJ1-5 - TRBV2 CASSEGVSNQPQHF TGTGCCAGCAGTGAAGGGGTAAGCAATCAGCCCCAGCATTTT
- TRBJ2-1 TRBD1 TRBV24-1 CATSDPSTGWNEQFF TGTGCCACCAGTGATCCGTCGACAGGGTGGAATGAGCAGTTCTTC
- TRBJ1-1 - TRBV19 CASSIGQGLDTEAFF TGTGCCAGTAGTATAGGTCAGGGTTTGGACACTGAAGCTTTCTTT
- TRBJ2-7 - TRBV25-1 CASSEGGDYEQYF TGTGCCAGCAGTGAAGGGGGTGACTACGAGCAGTACTTC
- TRBJ2-3 - TRBV5-1 CASSFGDLGTDTQYF TGCGCCAGCAGCTTCGGGGACCTTGGCACAGATACGCAGTATTTT
- TRBJ2-7 - TRBV12-3/TRBV12-4 CASSPPLGATGRTYEQYF TGTGCCAGCAGTCCCCCCCTTGGGGCGACAGGGAGGACCTACGAGCAGTACTTC
- TRBJ2-7 - TRBV6-5 CASRPPAAYEQYF TGTGCCAGCAGGCCTCCGGCGGCCTACGAGCAGTACTTC
- TRBJ2-1 - TRBV13 CASSLGTLPREQFF TGTGCCAGCAGCTTAGGGACCCTTCCTCGTGAGCAGTTCTTC
- TRBJ2-7 - TRBV2 CASSEFAITYEQYF TGTGCCAGCAGTGAATTTGCTATAACCTACGAGCAGTACTTC
- TRBJ2-5 TRBD1 TRBV5-1 CASRGQGQETQYF TGCGCCAGCCGAGGACAGGGGCAAGAGACCCAGTACTTC
- TRBJ2-5 - TRBV7-8 CASSQETQYF TGTGCCAGCAGTCAGGAGACCCAGTACTTC
- TRBJ1-5 TRBD1 TRBV6-6 CASSDLQGVNQPQHF TGTGCCAGCAGTGATCTACAGGGGGTCAATCAGCCCCAGCATTTT
- TRBJ1-2 TRBD1 TRBV5-8 CASSFLADRTTNYGYTF TGTGCCAGCAGCTTCCTGGCGGACAGGACTACTAACTATGGCTACACCTTC
once TRBJ1-1 - TRBV7-8 CASSFQGAEAFF TGTGCCAGCAGCTTCCAGGGTGCTGAAGCTTTCTTT
- TRBJ2-5 - TRBV5-1 CASSFYQRETQYF TGCGCCAGCAGCTTCTACCAGAGGGAGACCCAGTACTTC
- TRBJ2-1 - TRBV7-9 CASRLATTERNEQFF TGTGCCAGCAGATTAGCGACCACGGAACGGAATGAGCAGTTCTTC
once TRBJ1-1 - TRBV2 CASEVNTEAFF TGTGCCAGCGAGGTGAACACTGAAGCTTTCTTT
- TRBJ2-7 - TRBV5-6 CASSLAGLAESSYEQYF TGTGCCAGCAGCTTGGCCGGGTTAGCGGAGAGCTCCTACGAGCAGTACTTC
- TRBJ1-4 TRBD1 TRBV7-2 CASSLGLETGRLANEKLFF TGTGCCAGCAGCTTAGGGTTGGAGACAGGGCGCTTAGCTAATGAAAAACTGTTTTTT
- TRBJ2-7 - TRBV4-1 CASSQIGGASVRSSYEQYF TGCGCCAGCAGCCAAATTGGGGGTGCTAGCGTAAGAAGCTCCTACGAGCAGTACTTC
- TRBJ1-2 - TRBV5-6 CASSLLPLSAREHYGYTF TGTGCCAGCAGCTTGTTACCCCTGTCAGCCAGGGAGCACTATGGCTACACCTTC
- TRBJ1-2 - TRBV13 CASSIGTLNYGYTF TGTGCCAGCAGCATAGGGACGCTTAACTATGGCTACACCTTC
once TRBJ2-7 - TRBV12-3/TRBV12-4 CASSIGPEQYF TGTGCCAGCAGTATAGGACCCGAGCAGTACTTC
- TRBJ1-1 - TRBV30 CAWEQGNAEAFF TGTGCCTGGGAACAGGGAAACGCTGAAGCTTTCTTT
once TRBJ2-5 - TRBV18 CASTVSDSVTQYF TGTGCCAGCACAGTATCCGATTCGGTGACCCAGTACTTC
- TRBJ2-5 - TRBV4-3 CASSQGSGAEETQYF TGCGCCAGCAGCCAAGGATCAGGGGCAGAGGAGACCCAGTACTTC
- TRBJ2-7 TRBD1 TRBV7-9 CASSLGQVRYF TGTGCCAGCAGCCTAGGACAGGTTCGGTACTTC
few TRBJ2-7 TRBD2 TRBV6-5 CASTPTSGYEQYF TGTGCCAGCACCCCGACTAGCGGGTACGAGCAGTACTTC
few TRBJ2-7 - TRBV15 CATSRDGPGEHEQYF TGTGCCACCAGCAGAGATGGCCCAGGGGAGCACGAGCAGTACTTC
- TRBJ2-1 - TRBV30 CAFGVGQFF TGTGCCTTCGGCGTCGGGCAGTTCTTC
- TRBJ2-1 - TRBV25-1 CASRGGHEQFF TGTGCCAGCAGGGGGGGCCACGAGCAGTTCTTC
- TRBJ2-5 - TRBV2 CASSLGGRRGYF TGTGCCAGCTCCCTCGGCGGGCGACGCGGGTACTTC